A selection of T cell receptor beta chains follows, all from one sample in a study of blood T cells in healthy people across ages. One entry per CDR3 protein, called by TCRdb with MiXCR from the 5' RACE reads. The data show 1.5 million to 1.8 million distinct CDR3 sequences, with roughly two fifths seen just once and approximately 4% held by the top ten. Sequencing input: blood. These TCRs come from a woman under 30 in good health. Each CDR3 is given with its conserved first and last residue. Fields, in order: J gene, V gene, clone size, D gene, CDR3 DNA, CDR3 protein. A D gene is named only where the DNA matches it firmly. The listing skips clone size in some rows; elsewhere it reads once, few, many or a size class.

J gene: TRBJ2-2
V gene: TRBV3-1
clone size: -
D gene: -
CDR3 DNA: TGTGCCAGCAGCTATGCCGTAAAATGGCTACCAACCGGGGAGCTGTTTTTT
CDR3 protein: CASSYAVKWLPTGELFF

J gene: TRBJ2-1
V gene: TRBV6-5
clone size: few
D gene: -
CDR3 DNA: TGTGCCAGCAGTTATTCTCTTACAGGGTCTGAGCAGTTCTTC
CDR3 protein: CASSYSLTGSEQFF

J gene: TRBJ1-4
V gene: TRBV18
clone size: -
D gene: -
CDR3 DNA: TGTGCCAGCTCACCACTTTTCCAGGGCAATGAAAAACTGTTTTTT
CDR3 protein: CASSPLFQGNEKLFF

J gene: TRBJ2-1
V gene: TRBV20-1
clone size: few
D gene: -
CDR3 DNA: TGCAGTGCTAGAAATCGTCGGTTCTCAGGAGACAATGAGCAGTTCTTC
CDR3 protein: CSARNRRFSGDNEQFF

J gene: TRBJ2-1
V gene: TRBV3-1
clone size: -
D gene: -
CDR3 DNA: TGTGCCAGCAGCCAAGATTGGACAGAGACCTACAATGAGCAGTTCTTC
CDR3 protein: CASSQDWTETYNEQFF

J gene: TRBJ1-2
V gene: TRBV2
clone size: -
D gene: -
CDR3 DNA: TGTGCCAGCAGTGAATCCCCAGGCGCAACCTATGGCTACACCTTC
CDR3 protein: CASSESPGATYGYTF

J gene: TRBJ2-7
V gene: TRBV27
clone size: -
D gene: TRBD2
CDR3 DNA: TGTGCCAGCAGTTTGAGCAGCGGGAGGCCCCTAATTGGCGAGCAGTACTTC
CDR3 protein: CASSLSSGRPLIGEQYF

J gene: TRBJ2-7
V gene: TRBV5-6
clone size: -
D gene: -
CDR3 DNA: TGTGCCAGCAGCTTGTTCCCCCCGGGACCGGAATACCACTACGAGCAGTACTTC
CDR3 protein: CASSLFPPGPEYHYEQYF

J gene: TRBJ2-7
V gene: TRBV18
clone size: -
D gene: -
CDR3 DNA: TGTGCCAGCTCACCGGGACGTCAGTACTACGAGCAGTACTTC
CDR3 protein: CASSPGRQYYEQYF

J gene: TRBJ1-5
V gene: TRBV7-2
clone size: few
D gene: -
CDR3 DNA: TGTGCCAGCAGCTTAGAAGGGGCGAGACAGCCCCAGCATTTT
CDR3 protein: CASSLEGARQPQHF

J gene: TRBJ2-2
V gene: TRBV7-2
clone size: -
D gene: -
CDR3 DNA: TGTGCCAGCAGCCCCCGGCAGGGGTTGTCCACCGGGGAGCTGTTTTTT
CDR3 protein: CASSPRQGLSTGELFF

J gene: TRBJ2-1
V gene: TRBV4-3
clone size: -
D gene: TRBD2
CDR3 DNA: TGCGCCAGCAGCCAAGAAGGGTTGAGACTAGCGGGAGTCTATGAGCAGTTCTTC
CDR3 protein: CASSQEGLRLAGVYEQFF

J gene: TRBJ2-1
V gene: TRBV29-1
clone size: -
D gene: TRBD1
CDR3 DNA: TGCAGCGTTGAATTGAGACAGGGGGCCCGGGACTACCTATACAATGAGCAGTTCTTC
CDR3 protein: CSVELRQGARDYLYNEQFF

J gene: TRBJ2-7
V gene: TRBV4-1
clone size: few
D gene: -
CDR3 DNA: TGCGCCAGCAGCCATCCCCAGGACGAGCAGTACTTC
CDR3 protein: CASSHPQDEQYF

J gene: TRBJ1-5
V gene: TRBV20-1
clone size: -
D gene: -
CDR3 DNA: TGCAGTGCAACAGAACCCAATCAGCCCCAGCATTTT
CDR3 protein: CSATEPNQPQHF

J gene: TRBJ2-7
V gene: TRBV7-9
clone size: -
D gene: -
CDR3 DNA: TGTGCCAGCAGCTCCGACAGCTCCGAGCAGTACTTC
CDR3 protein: CASSSDSSEQYF

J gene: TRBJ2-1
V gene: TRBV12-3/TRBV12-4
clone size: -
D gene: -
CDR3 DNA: TGTGCCAGCAGTTGGATACTCCGTGAGCAGTTCTTC
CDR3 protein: CASSWILREQFF